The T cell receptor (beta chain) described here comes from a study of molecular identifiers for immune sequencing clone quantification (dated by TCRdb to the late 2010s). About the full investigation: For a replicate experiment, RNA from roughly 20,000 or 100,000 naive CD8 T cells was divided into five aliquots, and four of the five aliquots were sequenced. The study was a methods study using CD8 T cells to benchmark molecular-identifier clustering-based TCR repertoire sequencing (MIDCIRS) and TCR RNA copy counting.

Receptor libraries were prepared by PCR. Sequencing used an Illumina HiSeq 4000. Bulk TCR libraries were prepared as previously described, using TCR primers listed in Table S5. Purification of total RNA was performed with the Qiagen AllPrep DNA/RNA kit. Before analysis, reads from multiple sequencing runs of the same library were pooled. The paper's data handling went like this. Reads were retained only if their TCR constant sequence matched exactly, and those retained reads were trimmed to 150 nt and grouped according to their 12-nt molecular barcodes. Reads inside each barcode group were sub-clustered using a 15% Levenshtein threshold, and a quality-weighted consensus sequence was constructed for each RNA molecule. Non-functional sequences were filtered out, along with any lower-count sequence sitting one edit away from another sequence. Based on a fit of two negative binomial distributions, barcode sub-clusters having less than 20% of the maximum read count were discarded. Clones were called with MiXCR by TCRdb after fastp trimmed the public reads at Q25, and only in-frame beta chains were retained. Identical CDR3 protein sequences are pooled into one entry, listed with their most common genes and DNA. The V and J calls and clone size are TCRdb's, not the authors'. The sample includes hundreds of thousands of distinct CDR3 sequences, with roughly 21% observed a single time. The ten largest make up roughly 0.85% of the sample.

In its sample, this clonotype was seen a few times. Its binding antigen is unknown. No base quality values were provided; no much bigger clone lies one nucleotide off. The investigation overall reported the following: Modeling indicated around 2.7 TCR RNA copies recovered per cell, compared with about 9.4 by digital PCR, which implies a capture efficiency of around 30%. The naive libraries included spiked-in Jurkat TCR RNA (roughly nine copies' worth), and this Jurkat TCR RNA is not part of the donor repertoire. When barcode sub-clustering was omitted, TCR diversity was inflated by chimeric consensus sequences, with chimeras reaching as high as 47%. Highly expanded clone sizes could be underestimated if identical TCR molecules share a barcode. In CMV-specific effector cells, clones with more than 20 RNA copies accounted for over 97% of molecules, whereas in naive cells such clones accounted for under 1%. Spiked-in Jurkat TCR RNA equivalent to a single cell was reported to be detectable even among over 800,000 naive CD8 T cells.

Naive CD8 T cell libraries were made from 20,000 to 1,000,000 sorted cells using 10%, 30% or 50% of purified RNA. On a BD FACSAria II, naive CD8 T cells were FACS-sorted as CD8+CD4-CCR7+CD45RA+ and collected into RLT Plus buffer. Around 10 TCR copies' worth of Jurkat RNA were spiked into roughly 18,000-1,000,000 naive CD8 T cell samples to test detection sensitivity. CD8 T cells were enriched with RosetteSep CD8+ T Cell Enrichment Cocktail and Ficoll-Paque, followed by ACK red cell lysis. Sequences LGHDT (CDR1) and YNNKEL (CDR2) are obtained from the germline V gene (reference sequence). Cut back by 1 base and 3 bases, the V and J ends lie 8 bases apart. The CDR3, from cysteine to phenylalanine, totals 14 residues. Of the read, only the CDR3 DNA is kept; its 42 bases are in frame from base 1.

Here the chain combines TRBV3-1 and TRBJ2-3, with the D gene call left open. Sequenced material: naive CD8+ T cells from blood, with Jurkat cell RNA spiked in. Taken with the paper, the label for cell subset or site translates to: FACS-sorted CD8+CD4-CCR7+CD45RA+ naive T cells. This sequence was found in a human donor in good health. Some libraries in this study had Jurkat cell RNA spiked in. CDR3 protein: CASSQVLGTDTQYF. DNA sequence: TGTGCCAGCAGCCAAGTCTTGGGTACAGATACGCAGTATTTT.